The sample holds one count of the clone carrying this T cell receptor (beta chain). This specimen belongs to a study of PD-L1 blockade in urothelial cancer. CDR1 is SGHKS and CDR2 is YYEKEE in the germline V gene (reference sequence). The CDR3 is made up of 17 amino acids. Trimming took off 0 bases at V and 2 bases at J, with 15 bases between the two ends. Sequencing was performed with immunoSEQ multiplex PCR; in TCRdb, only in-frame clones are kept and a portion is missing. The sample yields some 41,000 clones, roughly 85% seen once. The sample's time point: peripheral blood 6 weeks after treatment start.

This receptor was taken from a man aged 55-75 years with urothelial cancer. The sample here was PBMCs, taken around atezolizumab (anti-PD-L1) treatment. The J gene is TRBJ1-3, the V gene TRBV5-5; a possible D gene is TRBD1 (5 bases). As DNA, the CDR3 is TGTGCCAGCAGCTTGGGGGGAGGAGGGGAAACTGGAAACACCATATATTTT. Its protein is CASSLGGGGETGNTIYF.